The source of this T cell receptor beta chain is a study of blood T cell repertoires in COVID-19. Background on the study: Whether acute or convalescent, the COVID-19 samples came from the United States, Italy and Spain.

Authors' analysis steps: Amplification of reference gene primers was used by the study to estimate nucleated cell counts. Generated by immunoSEQ multiplex PCR, the TCRdb table keeps only in-frame clones and is missing some. D and trimming come from the DNA, and the V and J calls and clone size come from that table. The data hold about 110,000 clones, with just over 70% observed a single time. Germline trimming cut 0 bases from V and 0 bases from J; bases unmatched to any gene: 7. This CDR3 comprises 18 residues. CDR1 and CDR2 from the germline V gene are LGHNA and YSLEER. The sample consisted of peripheral blood. The chain couples TRBV4-3 to TRBJ2-1, with 8 bases fitting TRBD2. The clonotype was recovered from a woman aged 35 to 49 with acute or convalescent COVID-19. CDR3 sequence reads: CASSQDVAGGSSYNEQFF. The CDR3 DNA sequence: TGCGCCAGCAGCCAAGACGTGGCGGGGGGCTCCTCCTACAATGAGCAGTTCTTC.